These 15 T cell receptor beta chains originate from one sample sequenced in a study of OX40 agonist ivuxolimab in advanced cancers. Here immunoSEQ multiplex PCR was the method, and the copy in TCRdb shows in-frame clones only, minus some. Of 60,000 to 80,000 clones in the sample, roughly nine tenths were seen once. Sequencing was performed on CD4+ or CD8+ T cells sorted from blood, taken in a trial of the OX40 agonist ivuxolimab. The receptors derive from an adult with an advanced solid tumor such as melanoma, head and neck, liver or kidney cancer.

The chain employs TRBV5-6 and TRBJ1-4; no clear D. This CDR3 region has 17 residues. V was trimmed by 1 base and J by 3 bases, leaving 16 bases between them. CDR1 is SGHDT and CDR2 is YYEEEE in the germline V gene. The CDR3 region is CASSLSHEIGANEKLFF. In nucleotides, the CDR3 is TGTGCCAGCAGCTTGTCACATGAGATTGGAGCTAATGAAAAACTGTTTTTT. The variable domain in full, with the rest retrieved from reference TRBV5-6 and TRBJ1-4, is DAGVTQSPTHLIKTRGQQVTLRCSPKSGHDTVSWYQQALGQGPQFIFQYYEEEERQRGNFPDRFSGHQFPNYSSELNVNALLLGDSALYLCASSLSHEIGANEKLFFGSGTQLSVL.

The chain employs TRBV5-4 and TRBJ1-1, with 7 bases identical to TRBD1. CDR1 is SGHNT, CDR2 YYREEE, per germline (reference sequence). The CDR3 consists of 12 residues. V was clipped by 5 bases and J by 7 bases; unmatched bases: 5. The CDR3 bases are TGTGCCAGCAGTTTCCAGGGGGTTGAAGCTTTCTTT. As protein: CASSFQGVEAFF.

The chain employs TRBV10-2 and TRBJ1-5; D gene uncertain. Germline CDR1 and CDR2: WSHSY and SAAADI. The CDR3 is made up of 14 amino acids. Trimming pared 6 bases from V and 6 bases from J, leaving 15 bases between. The CDR3 here is CASSPDWIRQPQHF. In nucleotides, the CDR3 is TGCGCCAGCAGCCCCGACTGGATACGTCAGCCCCAGCATTTT.

V gene TRBV11-2 combines with J gene TRBJ2-7; TRBD1 agrees at 8 bases. The germline V gene has CDR1 SGHAT and CDR2 FQNNGV. Unmatched junction bases numbered 6, after V lost 5 bases and J lost 3 bases. The CDR3 extends over 14 amino acids. The DNA of the CDR3 is TGTGCCAGCAGCCCAGGACAGGGTAACTACGAGCAGTACTTC. Amino acid sequence: CASSPGQGNYEQYF. The entire variable domain, with the rest obtained from reference TRBV11-2 and TRBJ2-7, is as follows: EAGVAQSPRYKIIEKRQSVAFWCNPISGHATLYWYQQILGQGPKLLIQFQNNGVVDDSQLPKDRFSAERLKGVDSTLKIQPAKLEDSAVYLCASSPGQGNYEQYFGPGTRLTVT.

This chain links TRBV28 with TRBJ1-2, with D tentatively TRBD1 (5 bases). The length of the CDR3 is 13 residues. V shed 5 bases and J shed 7 bases, with 14 bases lying between them. CDR1 and CDR2 from the germline V gene are MDHEN and SYDVKM. CDR3 in DNA: TGTGCCAGCAGTCCCCAGGGTGCAGCTGGCTACACCTTC. Encoded protein: CASSPQGAAGYTF.

This chain links TRBV5-6 with TRBJ2-5, with D unresolved. Germline assignment: CDR1 SGHDT and CDR2 YYEEEE. The V gene lost 0 bases and the J gene lost 5 bases, with 17 bases spanning the gap. The CDR3 has 16 residues. The CDR3 spells CASSLGGSRVRETQYF. The CDR3 DNA sequence: TGTGCCAGCAGCTTGGGGGGAAGTCGAGTACGGGAGACCCAGTACTTC. Full variable domain (outside the CDR3, taken from reference TRBV5-6 and TRBJ2-5): DAGVTQSPTHLIKTRGQQVTLRCSPKSGHDTVSWYQQALGQGPQFIFQYYEEEERQRGNFPDRFSGHQFPNYSSELNVNALLLGDSALYLCASSLGGSRVRETQYFGPGTRLLVL.

CDR3 nucleotides: TGTGCCAGCAGGCTCGGGACAGTGACAACCGGGGAGCTGTTTTTT. This encodes CASRLGTVTTGELFF. The V gene is TRBV27, the J gene TRBJ2-2; TRBD1 agrees at 7 bases. This CDR3 spans 15 amino acids. CDR1 and CDR2 from the germline V gene are MNHEY and SMNVEV (reference sequence). Unmatched junction bases numbered 9, after V lost 6 bases and J lost 5 bases.

The chain has TRBV28 and TRBJ2-1; D perhaps matches TRBD1 (6 bases). The ends were cut back, 4 bases at V and 9 bases at J, with 16 bases in the middle. Per germline, CDR1 MDHEN and CDR2 SYDVKM. The CDR3 consists of 14 residues. CDR3 loop: CASSWGRGWSEQFF. The CDR3 DNA is TGTGCCAGCAGTTGGGGCAGGGGATGGAGTGAGCAGTTCTTC.

V and J are TRBV11-2 and TRBJ2-7, with D possibly matching TRBD1 (6 bases). V lost 1 base to trimming and J lost 2 bases, with 9 bases between them. The CDR3 loop spans 14 amino acids. CDR1 is SGHAT and CDR2 is FQNNGV in the germline V gene. The CDR3 region is CASSLGDRPYEQYF. CDR3 nucleotides: TGTGCCAGCAGCTTAGGTGACAGGCCCTACGAGCAGTACTTC.

The CDR3 DNA reads as TGTGCCAGCAGCTTCGGGGTTAATGAAAAACTGTTTTTT. Translated, it gives CASSFGVNEKLFF. The V call is TRBV5-8, the J call TRBJ1-4; D is uncertain. Germline loops: CDR1 SGHTS, CDR2 YDEGEE. The CDR3 sequence is 13 residues long. The V gene lost 2 bases and the J gene lost 4 bases, with 6 bases spanning the gap.

The chain employs TRBV10-3 and TRBJ1-5, with D tentatively TRBD1 (5 bases). CDR1 and CDR2 from the germline V gene are ENHRY and SYGVKD. The germline V and J ends were trimmed by 11 bases and 9 bases, with 32 bases remaining between them. This CDR3 comprises 17 residues. In DNA form, the CDR3 reads TGTGCCGGTAAGGCGCTGTTACCAGGACATGAATATTTGCCCCAGCATTTT. Translated: CAGKALLPGHEYLPQHF.

The chain joins TRBV15 to TRBJ2-3; unclear D gene. Trimming cost V 0 bases and J 0 bases, with 13 bases left between them. CDR1 and CDR2 from the germline V gene are LNHNV and YYDKDF (reference sequence). The CDR3 totals 17 residues. The CDR3, as DNA: TGTGCCACCAGCAGAGATCTGCGGTACGCTAGCACAGATACGCAGTATTTT. This sequence encodes CATSRDLRYASTDTQYF. The variable domain in full, with the rest retrieved from reference TRBV15 and TRBJ2-3, is DAMVIQNPRYQVTQFGKPVTLSCSQTLNHNVMYWYQQKSSQAPKLLFHYYDKDFNNEADTPDNFQSRRPNTSFCFLDIRSPGLGDTAMYLCATSRDLRYASTDTQYFGPGTRLTVL.

This clone was counted once. The gene calls are TRBV6-6 and TRBJ2-5; D is unresolved. The V gene lost 1 base and the J gene lost 3 bases, with 6 bases spanning the gap. There are 13 residues in the CDR3. Germline V lookup: CDR1 MNHNY, CDR2 SVGAGI (reference sequence). The CDR3 DNA reads TGTGCCAGCAGTTACTATCTAGAAGAGACCCAGTACTTC. Protein sequence: CASSYYLEETQYF.

The CDR3 nucleotides are TGTGCCAGCGGGACGGATTTTAATGAAAAACTGTTTTTT. Amino acids: CASGTDFNEKLFF. V is TRBV6-1 and J is TRBJ1-4; tentative D call: TRBD1 (5 bases). V was pared by 8 bases and J by 4 bases, with 11 bases between. Germline CDR1 reads MNHNS; CDR2 reads SASEGT. The CDR3 is 13 amino acids.

The V gene is TRBV29-1, the J gene TRBJ1-2, with D tentatively TRBD1 (6 bases). This CDR3 has 14 amino acids. V gave up 3 bases and J gave up 2 bases, with 13 bases separating them. Germline V CDR1 and CDR2: SQVTM, ANQGSEA. As DNA, the CDR3 is TGCAGCGTTGATAGGGGGGCGCAGAACTATGGCTACACCTTC. Translated, it gives CSVDRGAQNYGYTF.